This TCR beta chain was sequenced in a study of T cell repertoires in cytomegalovirus infection. At the level of the study: Public TCR beta signatures were indicative of both CMV infection and a matching HLA type. Study-wide points: HLA-C-restricted CMV clonotypes gave the most frequent clonotype in two of eight donors.

TCRdb reprocessed the reads via MiXCR and lists one record per CDR3 protein. Here the sample spans roughly 190,000 distinct CDR3 sequences, roughly 9% being singletons. The germline gives CDR1 LNHDA, CDR2 SQIVND (reference sequence). V gave up 9 bases and J gave up 5 bases; unmatched junction bases: 4. CDR3 size: 13 residues. Ten or more counts support this clonotype. The target antigen is unknown. Material for sequencing was PBMCs. The chain uses TRBV19 and TRBJ1-5; 10 bases line up with TRBD1. The receptor comes from a human donor in good health (CMV status not recorded). Some clones in this sample may be carry-over from other donors' samples. The CDR3 coding sequence is TGTGCCAGCCGGGACAGGGGCTATCAGCCCCAGCATTTT. Amino acids: CASRDRGYQPQHF.